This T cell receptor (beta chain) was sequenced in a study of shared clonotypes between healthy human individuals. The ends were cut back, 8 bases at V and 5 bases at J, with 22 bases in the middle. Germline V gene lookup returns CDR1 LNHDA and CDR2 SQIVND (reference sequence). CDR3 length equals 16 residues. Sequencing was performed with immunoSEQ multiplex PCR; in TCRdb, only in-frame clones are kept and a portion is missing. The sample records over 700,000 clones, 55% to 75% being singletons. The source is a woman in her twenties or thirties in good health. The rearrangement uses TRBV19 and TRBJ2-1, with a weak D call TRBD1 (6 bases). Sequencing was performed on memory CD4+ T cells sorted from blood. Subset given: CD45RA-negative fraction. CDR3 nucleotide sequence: TGTGCCAGTGCCTATCGTTCGGGACAAACAAACAATGAGCAGTTCTTC. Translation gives CASAYRSGQTNNEQFF.